This TCR beta chain was recorded in a study of blood T cell repertoires in COVID-19. Produced via immunoSEQ multiplex PCR; TCRdb's table is partial and in-frame only. The sample lists some 180,000 clones, roughly 82% occurring once. Germline CDR1 SGHRS, CDR2 YFSETQ. CDR3 length equals 14 residues. V lost 1 base and J lost 4, with 8 bases in between. With regard to this clone: At the DNA level, this CDR3 is encoded by other sequences in the same sample as well.

Sequences were obtained from peripheral blood. This clonotype was obtained from a woman aged 55-75 years with COVID-19, enrolled during active disease. The rearrangement links TRBV5-1 to TRBJ1-4, with a possible D match to TRBD1 (5 bases). The DNA of the CDR3 is TGCGCCAGCAGCTTGCGGGGGATTAATGAAAAACTGTTTTTT. Protein sequence: CASSLRGINEKLFF.